This T cell receptor (beta chain) was recovered during a study of cytomegalovirus exposure and HLA in healthy donors. Study results and caveats: A later analysis by the authors found several of the most significant clusters apparently linked to common viral pathogens.

On this clone: Antigen specificity is unknown.

Primers: 60 Vbeta forward and 13 Jbeta reverse. Only in-frame clones appear in the TCRdb table, and some are missing; sequencing was by immunoSEQ multiplex PCR. This sample's table reports tens of thousands of clones. With 5 bases clipped from V and 0 bases from J, the junction kept 8 bases outside the gene matches. The germline gives CDR1 PRHDT, CDR2 FYEKMQ (reference sequence). The CDR3 covers 16 residues. The sequence derives from a female donor in good health and CMV-seropositive. The chain combines TRBV13 with TRBJ1-1, with 8 nucleotides matching TRBD1. The sequenced sample consisted of PBMCs. CDR3 DNA sequence: TGTGCCAGCAGCGGCAGGGGGCGCCGCCTGAACACTGAAGCTTTCTTT. Residues: CASSGRGRRLNTEAFF.